This T cell receptor beta chain was found in a study of blood T cell repertoires in COVID-19. The wider study: Specimens from acute and convalescent COVID-19 originated in the United States, Italy and Spain. T cells, B-cell-depleted T cells, or PBMCs provided the cDNA or gDNA that served as material.

Data came from immunoSEQ multiplex PCR; TCRdb stores just in-frame clones and leaves some out. The sample has 200,000 to 300,000 clones, under 90% seen once. This CDR3 has 16 residues. Trimming removed 6 bases from V and 0 bases from J; junction bases left unmatched: 8. Germline V gene data show CDR1 as MNHEY and CDR2 as SMNVEV (reference sequence). The TCR comes from a human donor in a cohort sampled during active COVID-19. The J gene is TRBJ1-2, the V gene TRBV27; 9 nucleotides align to TRBD1. The sequenced material came from peripheral blood. CDR3 in amino acids: CASRRTGAKSNYGYTF. CDR3 bases: TGTGCCAGCAGACGGACAGGGGCGAAGTCTAACTATGGCTACACCTTC.